The 20 T cell receptor beta chains given below trace back to one sample, sequenced in a study of blood T cell repertoires in COVID-19. Clones were read by immunoSEQ multiplex PCR, and TCRdb kept only the in-frame ones, dropping some. The table includes about 76,000 clones, 80% to 90% detected once. Specimen: peripheral blood. The receptors stem from a human donor in a cohort sampled during active COVID-19.

V gene TRBV5-4 combines with J gene TRBJ1-2; TRBD1 is a possible D gene (5 bases). This CDR3 is built from 17 residues. The V gene's germline CDR1 is SGHNT and CDR2 YYREEE (reference sequence). V was pared by 4 bases and J by 4 bases, with 23 bases between. The CDR3 spells CASSPRTGGGQIYGYTF. The CDR3 bases are TGTGCCAGCAGCCCACGAACTGGCGGGGGTCAGATCTATGGCTACACCTTC.

The chain employs TRBV24-1 and TRBJ2-2, with D possibly being TRBD1 (6 bases). The CDR3 length is 13 residues. The germline CDR1 and CDR2 sequences are KGHDR and SFDVKD. Between the trimmed V and J ends, which lost 7 bases and 7 bases, there was a span of 12 bases. As DNA, the CDR3 is TGTGCCACCAGACAGGGATATGTCGGGGAGCTGTTTTTT. This gives the protein CATRQGYVGELFF.

This clone turned up a few times. This chain connects TRBV6-1 to TRBJ1-4; D may be TRBD1 (5 bases). Germline values: CDR1 MNHNS, CDR2 SASEGT. V dropped 1 base and J dropped 4 bases, with 13 bases sitting between them. This CDR3 comprises 16 residues. CDR3 loop: CASSEGLGLINEKLFF. CDR3 bases: TGTGCCAGCAGTGAAGGTTTGGGACTTATTAATGAAAAACTGTTTTTT.

The gene calls are TRBV30 and TRBJ2-6; 7 positions match TRBD1. There are 15 residues in the CDR3. Looked up from germline, CDR1 is GTSNPN and CDR2 is SVGIG (reference sequence). With 3 bases clipped from V and 2 bases from J, the junction kept 4 bases outside the gene matches. Here the CDR3 DNA reads TGTGCCTGGAGCGCTGGGACAGCTGGGGCCAACGTCCTGACTTTC. It translates to CAWSAGTAGANVLTF.

This clone was found a few times. The chain has TRBV5-1 and TRBJ1-6; unclear D gene. In germline, CDR1 is SGHRS, CDR2 YFSETQ. CDR3 size: 15 residues. V was cut by 0 bases and J by 10 bases, with 14 bases left in between. As DNA, the CDR3 is TGCGCCAGCAGCTTGGCCGGCAGACGGGAGTCACCCCTCCACTTT. It is translated as CASSLAGRRESPLHF.

V usage is TRBV19 and J usage is TRBJ1-5, with D maybe TRBD1 (5 bases). The germline V and J ends were trimmed by 10 bases and 3 bases, with 16 bases remaining between them. This CDR3 has 14 residues. Germline CDR1 and CDR2: LNHDA and SQIVND (reference sequence). CDR3 sequence: CATEKAGYNQPQHF. Here the CDR3 DNA reads TGTGCCACCGAGAAAGCAGGGTACAATCAGCCCCAGCATTTT.

The genes are TRBV28 and TRBJ2-6; 7 bases align to TRBD1. Germline assignment: CDR1 MDHEN and CDR2 SYDVKM. The length of the CDR3 is 14 residues. The junction had 1 base not matched to a gene; V was cut back by 5 bases and J by 3 bases. The CDR3 nucleotides are TGTGCCAGCAGTACAGGGGATGGGGCCAACGTCCTGACTTTC. Its protein is CASSTGDGANVLTF.

The V and J genes are TRBV5-6 and TRBJ1-6; unclear D gene. Germline CDR1 is SGHDT and CDR2 is YYEEEE. The CDR3 contains 17 residues. Trimming took 3 bases from V and 0 from J, leaving 13 bases between them. The CDR3 sequence: CASSSGESGSYNSPLHF. The DNA of the CDR3 is TGTGCCAGCAGCTCCGGTGAGTCGGGCTCCTATAATTCACCCCTCCACTTT.

V is TRBV29-1 and J is TRBJ1-2, with TRBD1 matching over 8 bases. The junction had 10 bases not matched to a gene; V was cut back by 5 bases and J by 5 bases. The CDR3 extends over 14 amino acids. CDR1 and CDR2 from the germline V gene are SQVTM and ANQGSEA. The CDR3 DNA follows: TGCAGCGTTAGAAGGGACAGGTCGGGATATGGCTACACCTTC. Amino acids: CSVRRDRSGYGYTF.

This rearrangement joins TRBV5-1 to TRBJ2-7, with a weak D call TRBD2 (6 bases). The CDR3 spans 12 residues. The germline gives CDR1 SGHRS, CDR2 YFSETQ. Between the trimmed V and J ends, which lost 1 base and 6 bases, there was a span of 8 bases. CDR3 protein: CASSLPEGEQYF. Here the CDR3 DNA reads TGCGCCAGCAGCTTGCCGGAGGGCGAGCAGTACTTC.

This chain uses TRBV28 with TRBJ2-5, with 8 bases aligning to TRBD1. The CDR3 contains 15 residues. The germline V gene has CDR1 MDHEN and CDR2 SYDVKM. V shed 4 bases, J shed 6 bases, and the junction held 10 bases outside the gene matches. CDR3 protein: CASSSAGQGGQTQYF. CDR3 DNA: TGTGCCAGCAGTTCCGCCGGACAGGGAGGACAGACCCAGTACTTC. Full variable domain (rest looked up from reference TRBV28 and TRBJ2-5): DVKVTQSSRYLVKRTGEKVFLECVQDMDHENMFWYRQDPGLGLRLIYFSYDVKMKEKGDIPEGYSVSREKKERFSLILESASTNQTSMYLCASSSAGQGGQTQYFGPGTRLLVL.

This clone has only one observation. The chain carries TRBV6-5 and TRBJ2-7, with a tentative D call TRBD2 (5 bases). The germline gives CDR1 MNHEY, CDR2 SVGAGI. CDR3 size: 13 residues. Trimming stripped 6 bases from V and 3 bases from J, with 12 bases between. The CDR3 is CASRPSRDYEQYF. Here the CDR3 DNA reads TGTGCCAGCAGACCTTCCCGGGACTACGAGCAGTACTTC.

This clone was counted only a few times. The rearrangement joins TRBV3-1 (or the pseudogene TRBV3-2) to TRBJ1-5; D unresolved. Germline V gene sequence: CDR1 LGHDT, CDR2 YNNKEL (reference sequence). V was clipped by 6 bases and J by 7 bases, with 13 bases between them. This CDR3 contains 13 residues. In DNA, the CDR3 is TGTGCCAGCAGTTCCTCTTGGGCCCAGCCCCAGCATTTT. This gives the protein CASSSSWAQPQHF.

This clone was recorded a few times. This chain links TRBV6-2 or TRBV6-3 with TRBJ2-3, with 7 bases that match TRBD2. The CDR3 extends over 16 amino acids. Germline trimming cut 6 bases from V and 2 bases from J; bases unmatched to any gene: 11. From germline, CDR1 is MNHEY and CDR2 SVGEGT. CDR3 DNA sequence: TGTGCCAGCAGCTATCTAGCGGTGGGAACCACAGATACGCAGTATTTT. This sequence encodes CASSYLAVGTTDTQYF.

The rearrangement links TRBV30 to TRBJ2-7; D not resolved. There are 12 residues in the CDR3. Looked up from germline, CDR1 is GTSNPN and CDR2 is SVGIG (reference sequence). V shed 2 bases and J shed 3 bases, with 8 bases lying between them. The CDR3 DNA reads TGTGCCTGGAGTTCTTCCGGCTACGAGCAGTACTTC. Translated, it gives CAWSSSGYEQYF. The full variable domain, completed using reference TRBV30 and TRBJ2-7, is SQTIHQWPATLVQPVGSPLSLECTVEGTSNPNLYWYRQAAGRGLQLLFYSVGIGQISSEVPQNLSASRPQDRQFILSSKKLLLSDSGFYLCAWSSSGYEQYFGPGTRLTVT.

V gene TRBV7-3 combines with J gene TRBJ2-7, with D unresolved. V lost 2 bases and J lost 2, with 7 bases in between. Germline V gives CDR1 SGHTA, CDR2 FQGTGA. The CDR3 is 13 amino acids. This chain's CDR3 is CASSLDGPYEQYF. The CDR3 DNA reads as TGTGCCAGCAGCTTAGATGGCCCCTACGAGCAGTACTTC.

The rearrangement links TRBV5-4 to TRBJ2-6; D gene uncertain. Germline V CDR1 and CDR2: SGHNT, YYREEE (reference sequence). The V end was cut by 4 bases, the J end by 1 base, with 15 bases between. The CDR3 is made up of 17 amino acids. This CDR3 reads CASSQTWVASGANVLTF. The CDR3 coding sequence is TGTGCCAGCAGCCAAACATGGGTAGCTTCTGGGGCCAACGTCCTGACTTTC. Based on the CDR3 plus reference TRBV5-4 and TRBJ2-6, the full variable domain is ETGVTQSPTHLIKTRGQQVTLRCSSQSGHNTVSWYQQALGQGPQFIFQYYREEENGRGNFPPRFSGLQFPNYSSELNVNALELDDSALYLCASSQTWVASGANVLTFGAGSRLTVL.

This chain links TRBV9 with TRBJ2-4, with D perhaps TRBD1 (6 bases). V lost 4 bases to trimming and J lost 8 bases, with 16 bases between them. This CDR3 comprises 14 residues. Germline V lookup: CDR1 SGDLS, CDR2 YYNGEE. The DNA for the CDR3 is TGTGCCAGCAGCCGCGAGGGGGTCGAGGACATTCAGTACTTC. It codes for CASSREGVEDIQYF.

The chain combines TRBV28 with TRBJ1-2, with D unclear. Germline lookup yields CDR1 MDHEN and CDR2 SYDVKM. Trimming took off 6 bases at V and 6 bases at J, with 14 bases between the two ends. This CDR3 is built from 13 residues. The CDR3 here is CASSSPGYDGYTF. The DNA of the CDR3 is TGTGCCAGCAGCTCCCCGGGGTACGATGGCTACACCTTC.

This clone appeared a single time. The V call is TRBV5-1, the J call TRBJ2-1; TRBD1 is a possible D gene (5 bases). V shed 6 bases and J shed 4 bases, with 14 bases lying between them. This CDR3 has 14 residues. CDR1 and CDR2 from the germline V gene are SGHRS and YFSETQ. The CDR3 protein is CASIRAAGYNEQFF. The CDR3 coding sequence is TGCGCCAGCATAAGGGCGGCAGGGTACAATGAGCAGTTCTTC. The variable domain in full, with the rest retrieved from reference TRBV5-1 and TRBJ2-1, is KAGVTQTPRYLIKTRGQQVTLSCSPISGHRSVSWYQQTPGQGLQFLFEYFSETQRNKGNFPGRFSGRQFSNSRSEMNVSTLELGDSALYLCASIRAAGYNEQFFGPGTRLTVL.